This entry is about one T cell receptor (beta chain). These data are taken from a study of blood T cell repertoires in COVID-19. CDR1 and CDR2 from the germline V gene are MDHEN and SYDVKM. This CDR3 spans 15 amino acids. Unmatched junction bases numbered 12, after V lost 6 bases and J lost 5 bases. Profiling relied on immunoSEQ multiplex PCR, and the TCRdb table lists in-frame clones only, not all of them. In the table there are some 74,000 clones, around 87% of which are singletons. The chain carries TRBV28 and TRBJ2-5; 7 bases agree with TRBD2. The specimen was peripheral blood. This clonotype was obtained from a man over 45 with active COVID-19. CDR3: CASSTTAGVRETQYF. CDR3 nucleotides: TGTGCCAGCAGCACAACGGCGGGGGTGCGGGAGACCCAGTACTTC.